The entry below gives a single T cell receptor (beta chain) sequence along with its context. This record comes from a study of control samples from healthy donors and cancer patients. CDR1 KGHDR and CDR2 SFDVKD come from the germline V gene. There are 14 residues in the CDR3. Trimming removed 3 bases from V and 5 bases from J; junction bases left unmatched: 4. TCRdb keeps only in-frame clones here, not all; method: immunoSEQ multiplex PCR. Among 63,000 or so clones, approximately 80% were seen once, and the ten largest hold 25% to 35%. This clonotype was sampled from a man aged 50 to 60 in good health. Sequenced input: blood. The J gene is TRBJ1-1, the V gene TRBV24-1; 8 positions match TRBD1. CDR3 loop: CATSDAGGRTEAFF. CDR3 sequence (DNA): TGTGCCACCAGTGATGCAGGGGGCCGGACTGAAGCTTTCTTT.